These T cell receptor beta chains were read from a single sample in a study of blood T cell repertoires in COVID-19. Profiled with immunoSEQ multiplex PCR; TCRdb holds only in-frame clones, not every one. Among 450,000 to 500,000 clones, 75% to 90% were seen once, and the ten largest hold roughly 3.2%. What was sequenced was peripheral blood. Source of these receptors: a human donor in a cohort sampled during active COVID-19. Both conserved end residues are part of each CDR3. The order of the fields is D gene, clone size, J gene, V gene, CDR3 protein, CDR3 DNA. The D gene is left open where the match is weak. The listing skips clone size in some rows; elsewhere it reads once, few, many or a size class.

d_call: TRBD2
clone_size: .
j_call: TRBJ2-1
v_call: TRBV28
cdr3_aa: CASSSPSGSYNEQFF
cdr3_nt: TGTGCCAGCAGTTCTCCTAGCGGCTCCTACAATGAGCAGTTCTTC

d_call: .
clone_size: few
j_call: TRBJ1-1
v_call: TRBV5-1
cdr3_aa: CASSSRQERNTEAFF
cdr3_nt: TGCGCCAGCAGCTCAAGACAGGAGCGGAACACTGAAGCTTTCTTT

d_call: TRBD1
clone_size: .
j_call: TRBJ1-5
v_call: TRBV24-1
cdr3_aa: CATSDGTGWFQPQHF
cdr3_nt: TGTGCCACCAGTGATGGGACAGGGTGGTTTCAGCCCCAGCATTTT

d_call: .
clone_size: .
j_call: TRBJ1-1
v_call: TRBV5-6
cdr3_aa: CASSLEDRHTEAFF
cdr3_nt: TGTGCCAGCAGCTTGGAGGACAGACACACTGAAGCTTTCTTT

d_call: TRBD1
clone_size: .
j_call: TRBJ1-1
v_call: TRBV11-1
cdr3_aa: CASSGGQGPYTEAFF
cdr3_nt: TGTGCCAGCAGCGGGGGACAGGGCCCCTACACTGAAGCTTTCTTT

d_call: .
clone_size: .
j_call: TRBJ1-3
v_call: TRBV5-4
cdr3_aa: CASSHLQGNGNTIYF
cdr3_nt: TGTGCCAGCAGCCACCTACAGGGCAATGGAAACACCATATATTTT

d_call: TRBD1
clone_size: .
j_call: TRBJ1-3
v_call: TRBV5-6
cdr3_aa: CASSLRQGTGNTIYF
cdr3_nt: TGTGCCAGCAGCCTCCGACAGGGTACTGGAAACACCATATATTTT

d_call: TRBD2
clone_size: once
j_call: TRBJ2-1
v_call: TRBV6-5
cdr3_aa: CASSYFAGANEQFF
cdr3_nt: TGTGCCAGCAGTTATTTTGCGGGAGCCAATGAGCAGTTCTTC

d_call: TRBD1
clone_size: .
j_call: TRBJ1-1
v_call: TRBV5-1
cdr3_aa: CASSWTTGQRNTEAFF
cdr3_nt: TGCGCCAGCAGCTGGACGACGGGACAGAGGAACACTGAAGCTTTCTTT

d_call: TRBD2
clone_size: .
j_call: TRBJ2-1
v_call: TRBV19
cdr3_aa: CASSRVAGDNEQFF
cdr3_nt: TGTGCCAGTAGTAGGGTAGCGGGAGACAATGAGCAGTTCTTC

d_call: TRBD2
clone_size: .
j_call: TRBJ2-4
v_call: TRBV30
cdr3_aa: CAWSRELAEAKNIQYF
cdr3_nt: TGTGCCTGGAGCCGAGAGCTAGCGGAAGCCAAAAACATTCAGTACTTC

d_call: TRBD2
clone_size: .
j_call: TRBJ2-2
v_call: TRBV11-2
cdr3_aa: CASSLVLAGTGELFF
cdr3_nt: TGTGCCAGCAGCTTAGTATTAGCGGGGACCGGGGAGCTGTTTTTT

d_call: .
clone_size: .
j_call: TRBJ1-5
v_call: TRBV5-1
cdr3_aa: CASRVGRDQPQHF
cdr3_nt: TGCGCCAGCCGAGTAGGGAGGGATCAGCCCCAGCATTTT

d_call: TRBD2
clone_size: .
j_call: TRBJ2-7
v_call: TRBV2
cdr3_aa: CASSVTSGGTYEQYF
cdr3_nt: TGTGCCAGCAGTGTTACTAGCGGTGGAACCTACGAGCAGTACTTC

d_call: .
clone_size: .
j_call: TRBJ1-1
v_call: TRBV12-5
cdr3_aa: CASGLLRGNTEAFF
cdr3_nt: TGTGCTAGTGGTTTGTTGCGGGGGAACACTGAAGCTTTCTTT

d_call: .
clone_size: .
j_call: TRBJ1-1
v_call: TRBV19
cdr3_aa: CASSTRDLGAFF
cdr3_nt: TGTGCCAGTAGTACCCGGGATCTTGGAGCTTTCTTT

d_call: .
clone_size: .
j_call: TRBJ1-1
v_call: TRBV9
cdr3_aa: CASSRTGSTEAFF
cdr3_nt: TGTGCCAGCAGCCGTACAGGGTCCACTGAAGCTTTCTTT

d_call: .
clone_size: once
j_call: TRBJ2-2
v_call: TRBV24-1
cdr3_aa: CATSDPDSGELFF
cdr3_nt: TGTGCCACCAGTGATCCGGACTCCGGGGAGCTGTTTTTT

d_call: .
clone_size: .
j_call: TRBJ2-3
v_call: TRBV28
cdr3_aa: CASSPRTDGKDTQYF
cdr3_nt: TGTGCCAGCAGTCCTCGGACAGATGGGAAAGATACGCAGTATTTT

d_call: TRBD2
clone_size: .
j_call: TRBJ2-1
v_call: TRBV5-1
cdr3_aa: CASSFGQGASGGYNEQFF
cdr3_nt: TGCGCCAGCAGCTTCGGGCAGGGCGCCAGCGGGGGGTACAATGAGCAGTTCTTC

d_call: .
clone_size: .
j_call: TRBJ2-5
v_call: TRBV29-1
cdr3_aa: CSVEDRTGETQYF
cdr3_nt: TGCAGCGTTGAGGATCGGACGGGGGAGACCCAGTACTTC

d_call: TRBD1
clone_size: .
j_call: TRBJ2-3
v_call: TRBV19
cdr3_aa: CASSIWTGDGTDTQYF
cdr3_nt: TGTGCCAGTAGTATCTGGACAGGGGATGGCACAGATACGCAGTATTTT

d_call: TRBD1
clone_size: .
j_call: TRBJ2-1
v_call: TRBV19
cdr3_aa: CASTRLRDSSYNEQFF
cdr3_nt: TGTGCCAGTACCCGGCTCCGGGACAGCTCCTACAATGAGCAGTTCTTC

d_call: TRBD1
clone_size: .
j_call: TRBJ2-2
v_call: TRBV4-2
cdr3_aa: CASSQDQGGRVGTGELFF
cdr3_nt: TGTGCCAGCAGCCAAGATCAAGGGGGCAGGGTTGGGACCGGGGAGCTGTTTTTT